These T cell receptor beta chains were read from a single sample in a study of beta chain features in type 1 diabetes. Using immunoSEQ multiplex PCR, the repertoire was profiled, and TCRdb retains in-frame clones only, with some absent. The repertoire holds roughly 330,000 clones, approximately 11% seen once, with roughly 0.016% in the top ten. Sequenced input: naive CD4+ T cells from blood. These receptors originate from a woman aged 25 to 45 in good health. The CDR3 runs from the conserved cysteine through the conserved F or W. The order of the fields is V gene, clone size, J gene, D gene, CDR3 protein, CDR3 DNA. The D gene is left open where the match is weak. Clone size is given for some rows only: seen once, a few or many times, or a class if the clone is expanded.

V gene: TRBV15
clone size: NA
J gene: TRBJ1-2
D gene: NA
CDR3 protein: CATSRDRNYGYTF
CDR3 DNA: TGTGCCACCAGCAGAGATCGGAACTATGGCTACACCTTC

V gene: TRBV5-1
clone size: NA
J gene: TRBJ2-1
D gene: TRBD2
CDR3 protein: CASSRAGARDNEQFF
CDR3 DNA: TGCGCCAGCAGCCGAGCGGGAGCTAGGGACAATGAGCAGTTCTTC

V gene: TRBV11-3
clone size: few
J gene: TRBJ2-1
D gene: TRBD2
CDR3 protein: CASSSNSGRGNEQFF
CDR3 DNA: TGTGCCAGCAGCTCCAATAGCGGGAGAGGTAATGAGCAGTTCTTC

V gene: TRBV28
clone size: NA
J gene: TRBJ2-7
D gene: NA
CDR3 protein: CASRPQGSYEQYF
CDR3 DNA: TGTGCCAGCAGGCCACAGGGATCCTACGAGCAGTACTTC

V gene: TRBV28
clone size: NA
J gene: TRBJ1-5
D gene: TRBD1
CDR3 protein: CASSLGGQGSNQPQHF
CDR3 DNA: TGTGCCAGCAGTTTGGGTGGACAGGGGAGCAATCAGCCCCAGCATTTT

V gene: TRBV4-2
clone size: few
J gene: TRBJ2-5
D gene: TRBD2
CDR3 protein: CASSQDRWREGHETQYF
CDR3 DNA: TGTGCCAGCAGCCAAGATCGGTGGCGGGAGGGGCATGAGACCCAGTACTTC

V gene: TRBV5-1
clone size: few
J gene: TRBJ2-5
D gene: TRBD2
CDR3 protein: CASSLGLAGETQYF
CDR3 DNA: TGCGCCAGCAGCCTGGGACTAGCGGGAGAGACCCAGTACTTC

V gene: TRBV28
clone size: NA
J gene: TRBJ2-5
D gene: TRBD2
CDR3 protein: CASSFPGAGGRGAQYF
CDR3 DNA: TGTGCCAGCAGTTTTCCGGGGGCGGGAGGGCGCGGGGCCCAGTACTTC

V gene: TRBV18
clone size: few
J gene: TRBJ1-1
D gene: TRBD1
CDR3 protein: CASKRQGDTEAFF
CDR3 DNA: TGTGCCAGCAAAAGACAGGGGGACACTGAAGCTTTCTTT

V gene: TRBV11-3
clone size: few
J gene: TRBJ2-1
D gene: NA
CDR3 protein: CASSFSGSMNEQFF
CDR3 DNA: TGTGCCAGCAGCTTTTCGGGATCAATGAATGAGCAGTTCTTC

V gene: TRBV7-9
clone size: few
J gene: TRBJ1-1
D gene: NA
CDR3 protein: CASSASGQPNTEAFF
CDR3 DNA: TGTGCCAGCAGCGCCAGCGGGCAGCCGAACACTGAAGCTTTCTTT

V gene: TRBV5-4
clone size: few
J gene: TRBJ2-3
D gene: TRBD2
CDR3 protein: CASSGPGLADTDTQYF
CDR3 DNA: TGTGCCAGCAGCGGACCCGGGCTAGCGGACACAGATACGCAGTATTTT

V gene: TRBV28
clone size: few
J gene: TRBJ1-4
D gene: NA
CDR3 protein: CASTDGSGEKLFF
CDR3 DNA: TGTGCCAGCACCGACGGGAGTGGAGAAAAACTGTTTTTT

V gene: TRBV29-1
clone size: few
J gene: TRBJ1-1
D gene: NA
CDR3 protein: CSVEDRLNTEAFF
CDR3 DNA: TGCAGCGTTGAAGACAGATTGAACACTGAAGCTTTCTTT

V gene: TRBV18
clone size: few
J gene: TRBJ2-1
D gene: NA
CDR3 protein: CASSPLESGWDNEQFF
CDR3 DNA: TGTGCCAGCTCACCACTCGAGTCAGGGTGGGACAATGAGCAGTTCTTC

V gene: TRBV4-2
clone size: many
J gene: TRBJ2-1
D gene: TRBD2
CDR3 protein: CASRDPSGPSSYNEQFF
CDR3 DNA: TGTGCCAGCAGGGATCCTAGCGGACCGAGCTCCTACAATGAGCAGTTCTTC

V gene: TRBV5-1
clone size: NA
J gene: TRBJ2-5
D gene: TRBD2
CDR3 protein: CASSSTPGLGQETQYF
CDR3 DNA: TGCGCCAGCAGCTCAACCCCGGGACTAGGTCAAGAGACCCAGTACTTC